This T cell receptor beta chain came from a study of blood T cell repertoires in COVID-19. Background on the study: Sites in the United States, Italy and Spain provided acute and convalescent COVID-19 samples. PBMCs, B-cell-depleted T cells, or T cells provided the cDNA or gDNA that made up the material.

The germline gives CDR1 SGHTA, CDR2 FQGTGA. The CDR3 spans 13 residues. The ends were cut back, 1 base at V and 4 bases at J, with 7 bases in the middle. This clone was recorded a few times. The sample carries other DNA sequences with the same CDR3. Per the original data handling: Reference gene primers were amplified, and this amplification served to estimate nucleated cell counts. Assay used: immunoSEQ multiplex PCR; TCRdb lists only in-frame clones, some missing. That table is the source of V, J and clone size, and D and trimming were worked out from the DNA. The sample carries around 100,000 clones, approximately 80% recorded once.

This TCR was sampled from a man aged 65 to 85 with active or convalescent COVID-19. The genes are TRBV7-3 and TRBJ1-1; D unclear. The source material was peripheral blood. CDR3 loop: CASSLNRGTEAFF. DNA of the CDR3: TGTGCCAGCAGCTTAAATCGAGGCACTGAAGCTTTCTTT.